Shown below are 12 T cell receptor beta chains from a single sample sequenced in a study of OX40 agonist ivuxolimab in advanced cancers. The protocol was immunoSEQ multiplex PCR, while the TCRdb copy is restricted to in-frame clones and leaves out a portion. The sample has approximately 72,000 clones, roughly 82% seen once. Source: CD4+ or CD8+ T cells sorted from blood, taken in a trial of the OX40 agonist ivuxolimab. The receptors were sampled from an adult with an advanced solid tumor such as melanoma, head and neck, liver or kidney cancer.

V is TRBV29-1 and J is TRBJ2-7, with D hard to call. Trimming stripped 6 bases from V and 6 bases from J, with 15 bases between. The CDR3 has 12 residues. Germline CDR1 SQVTM, CDR2 ANQGSEA. The CDR3 sequence is CSVGFWPSEQYF. Here the CDR3 DNA reads TGCAGCGTCGGATTTTGGCCTTCCGAGCAGTACTTC.

The V gene is TRBV27, the J gene TRBJ2-3; a weak D match, TRBD2 (5 bases). The CDR3 runs 13 residues. Germline values: CDR1 MNHEY, CDR2 SMNVEV (reference sequence). Trimming stripped 4 bases from V and 5 bases from J, with 10 bases between. Here the CDR3 reads CASSSDRGDTQYF. The CDR3 region has the DNA TGTGCCAGCAGTTCCGACCGGGGAGATACGCAGTATTTT.

The rearrangement uses TRBV27 and TRBJ2-7; D may be TRBD2 (6 bases). The CDR3 is 16 amino acids. V lost 5 bases and J 0 bases, leaving 17 bases between the germline ends. Germline CDR1 MNHEY, CDR2 SMNVEV (reference sequence). CDR3 sequence (DNA): TGTGCCAGCAGTCTATTTCACGGCGGGATCTCCTACGAGCAGTACTTC. Residues: CASSLFHGGISYEQYF.

This clone was recorded only once. The chain links TRBV28 to TRBJ1-1; D unresolved. The CDR3 runs 12 residues. CDR1 MDHEN and CDR2 SYDVKM come from the germline V gene. V was shortened by 6 bases and J by 7 bases, with 12 bases between the two germline ends. CDR3 in DNA: TGTGCCAGCAGAATCTTGAGGGATGAAGCTTTCTTT. Amino acids: CASRILRDEAFF. The whole variable domain, filled in from reference TRBV28 and TRBJ1-1, reads DVKVTQSSRYLVKRTGEKVFLECVQDMDHENMFWYRQDPGLGLRLIYFSYDVKMKEKGDIPEGYSVSREKKERFSLILESASTNQTSMYLCASRILRDEAFFGQGTRLTVV.

V usage is TRBV5-5 and J usage is TRBJ2-3, with TRBD2 matching 12 bases. J gave up 6 bases and V 3 bases, and 8 bases lay outside the gene matches. The germline CDR1 and CDR2 sequences are SGHKS and YYEKEE (reference sequence). CDR3 length equals 16 residues. CDR3 sequence (DNA): TGTGCCAGCAGCTCGCCCACTAGCGGGAGGATGGATACGCAGTATTTT. Translated: CASSSPTSGRMDTQYF.

The chain is built from TRBV6-1 and TRBJ1-6; 8 nucleotides line up with TRBD1. The V gene's germline CDR1 is MNHNS and CDR2 SASEGT. The CDR3 is 14 amino acids. J was trimmed by 11 bases and V by 3 bases; bases with no gene match: 6. CDR3 in DNA: TGTGCCAGCAGTGACCGACAGGGGCGGACACCCCTCCACTTT. Amino acids: CASSDRQGRTPLHF.

This chain joins TRBV6-5 and TRBJ2-7; 9 bases fit TRBD2. CDR3 length: 14 residues. The V segment lost 5 bases and the J segment 5 bases; nucleotides outside the gene matches: 7. Germline CDR1 MNHEY, CDR2 SVGAGI. The CDR3 here is CASSISGSSDEQYF. The DNA of the CDR3 is TGTGCCAGCAGTATTAGCGGGAGTTCCGACGAGCAGTACTTC.

CDR3 nucleotides: TGTGCCAGCAGTTTCCCCAGGGGGCCAGGTGGCTACACCTTC. Its protein product is CASSFPRGPGGYTF. The rearrangement joins TRBV28 to TRBJ1-2, with 8 bases aligning to TRBD1. Germline V gene lookup returns CDR1 MDHEN and CDR2 SYDVKM. V was pared by 3 bases and J by 7 bases, with 7 bases of the junction left unmatched. This CDR3 contains 14 residues.

The chain recombines TRBV28 with TRBJ2-2; D remains unclear. The CDR3 spans 12 residues. Between the trimmed V and J ends, which lost 7 bases and 7 bases, there was a span of 10 bases. The germline CDR1 and CDR2 sequences are MDHEN and SYDVKM. The DNA for the CDR3 is TGTGCCAGCACCCCAAGGGTCGGGGAGCTGTTTTTT. As protein: CASTPRVGELFF.

The chain has TRBV9 and TRBJ2-7; no reliable D call. V lost 0 bases and J 2 bases, leaving 9 bases between the germline ends. Germline V gene lookup returns CDR1 SGDLS and CDR2 YYNGEE. The CDR3 extends over 14 amino acids. The CDR3 nucleotides read TGTGCCAGCAGCGTAGGTAACCCCCCCTACGAGCAGTACTTC. This sequence encodes CASSVGNPPYEQYF.

The V call is TRBV10-1, the J call TRBJ1-5; D not resolved. The V end was cut by 3 bases, the J end by 5 bases, with 35 bases between. This CDR3 is built from 22 residues. Germline V gene lookup returns CDR1 WNHNN and CDR2 SYGVQD (reference sequence). For the CDR3, the DNA is TGCGCCAGCAGTGATGTCCTCTCGTTAAGTCCTGAGGTTTGGAGGGCCTATCAGCCCCAGCATTTT. Its protein is CASSDVLSLSPEVWRAYQPQHF.

V usage is TRBV10-3 and J usage is TRBJ2-1; 8 nucleotides match TRBD2. V was clipped by 4 bases and J by 7 bases; unmatched bases: 6. Germline V lookup: CDR1 ENHRY, CDR2 SYGVKD. CDR3 length equals 14 residues. The DNA for the CDR3 is TGTGCCATCAGTGGGACACGGGAGGGGAATGAGCAGTTCTTC. Amino acid sequence: CAISGTREGNEQFF.